Listed below are T cell receptor beta chains from one sample, sequenced in a study of CD8 T cells in ankylosing spondylitis. TCRdb used MiXCR to reprocess the 5' RACE reads, holding one entry per CDR3 protein. Among approximately 520,000 distinct CDR3 sequences listed, roughly 5.2% were seen once. Input material: blood, either unsorted or a sorted T cell fraction (not recorded which). The source of these receptors is a male donor with ankylosing spondylitis. The CDR3 runs from the conserved cysteine through the conserved F or W. D genes are given only for firm matches. Only some rows state a clone size, as once, few, many or a class for expanded clones.

v_call	d_call	j_call	cdr3_length	clone_size	cdr3_nt	cdr3_aa
TRBV4-3	TRBD2	TRBJ2-4	16	many	TGCGCCAGCAGCCAAGATTGGGGAGGGAGAGGGAACATTCAGTACTTC	CASSQDWGGRGNIQYF
TRBV10-3	.	TRBJ1-4	13	many	TGTGCCATCAGTCCAACCCGGGGGGAAAAACTGTTTTTT	CAISPTRGEKLFF
TRBV7-9	TRBD1	TRBJ2-3	15	many	TGTGCCAGCAGCTTAGGGGACAGGGTGTCAGATACGCAGTATTTT	CASSLGDRVSDTQYF
TRBV6-5	.	TRBJ2-2	17	many	TGTGCCAGCAGTTACTCGCTGCGAGACGCGAACACCGGGGAGCTGTTTTTT	CASSYSLRDANTGELFF
TRBV15	.	TRBJ2-7	15	many	TGTGCCACCAGCAGAGATTCTCTCGGCTTCTCTGAGCAGTACTTC	CATSRDSLGFSEQYF
TRBV12-3/TRBV12-4	TRBD2	TRBJ2-3	16	many	TGTGCCAGCAGACCCGGGACTAGCGGGGCCACAGATACGCAGTATTTT	CASRPGTSGATDTQYF
TRBV25-1	.	TRBJ1-4	15	many	TGTGCCAGCAGTGAAATTGGACAGAATAATGAAAAACTGTTTTTT	CASSEIGQNNEKLFF
TRBV4-1	.	TRBJ2-7	15	many	TGCGCCAGCAGCCAACACTTCGGCGGTTCCTACGAGCAGTACTTC	CASSQHFGGSYEQYF
TRBV28	.	TRBJ1-1	12	many	TGTGCCAGCAGTCTGGGGGAGGGGACGGCTTTCTTT	CASSLGEGTAFF
TRBV6-5	TRBD2	TRBJ2-1	17	.	TGTGCCAGCAGTTCGACTAGCGGGAGAACCCCCTCCAATGAGCAGTTCTTC	CASSSTSGRTPSNEQFF
TRBV12-3/TRBV12-4	.	TRBJ1-2	15	many	TGTGCCAGCAGTTTAAGGCGGGGAGTAAGCTATGGCTACACCTTC	CASSLRRGVSYGYTF
TRBV7-9	.	TRBJ1-2	15	many	TGTGCCAGCAGCTTAGTCCCCGAGTACGACTATGGCTACACCTTC	CASSLVPEYDYGYTF
TRBV20-1	TRBD1	TRBJ2-7	15	many	TGCAGTGCTAGCGACAGGGGGTTCGTCCCCTACGAGCAGTACTTC	CSASDRGFVPYEQYF
TRBV5-1	.	TRBJ1-6	15	many	TGCGCCAGCAGCACCCAGGGAGTTGGCAATTCACCCCTCCACTTT	CASSTQGVGNSPLHF
TRBV7-2	TRBD2	TRBJ2-7	15	many	TGTGCCAGCAGACAGACGCTAGCGGGCTACTACGAGCAGTACTTC	CASRQTLAGYYEQYF
TRBV29-1	.	TRBJ2-3	13	many	TGCAGCGTACACAGGAGGTACCCAGATACGCAGTATTTT	CSVHRRYPDTQYF
TRBV5-1	TRBD1	TRBJ1-5	15	many	TGCGCCAGCAGCTCCGGGACAGGTGTGGATCAGCCCCAGCATTTT	CASSSGTGVDQPQHF